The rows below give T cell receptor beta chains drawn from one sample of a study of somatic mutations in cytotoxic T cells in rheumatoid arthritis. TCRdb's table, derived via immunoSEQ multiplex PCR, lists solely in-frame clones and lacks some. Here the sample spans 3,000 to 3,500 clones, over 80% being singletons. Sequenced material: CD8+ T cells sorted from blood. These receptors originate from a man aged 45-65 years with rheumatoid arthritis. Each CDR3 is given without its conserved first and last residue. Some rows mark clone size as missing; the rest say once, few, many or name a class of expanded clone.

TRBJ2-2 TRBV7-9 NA ASSFRAGTGELF
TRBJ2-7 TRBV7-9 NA ASSHRLDKQY
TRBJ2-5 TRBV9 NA ASSTQGGQETQY
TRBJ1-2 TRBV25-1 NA ASSETGSGYT
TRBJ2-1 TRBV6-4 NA ASSDAGGGNEQF
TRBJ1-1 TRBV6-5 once ASSYSGDRTNEAF
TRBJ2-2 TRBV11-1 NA ASSWDRGPTGELF
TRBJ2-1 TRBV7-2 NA ASSLVGTAGIVNEQF
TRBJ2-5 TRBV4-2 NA ASSQGSGTGGGETQY
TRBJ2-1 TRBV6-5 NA ASSLAGGSSYNEQF
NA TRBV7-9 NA ASSFHYEQY
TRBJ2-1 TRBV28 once ASSLDSLGNEQF
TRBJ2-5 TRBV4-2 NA ASSQDEGGGGETQY
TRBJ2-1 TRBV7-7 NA ASSLSRSSYNEQF
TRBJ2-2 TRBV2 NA ASRPGQLTGELF
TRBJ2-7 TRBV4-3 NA ASSYTLATSYEQY
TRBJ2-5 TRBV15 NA ATSGGQGARETQY
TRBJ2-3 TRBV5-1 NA ASSLRHLTDTQY
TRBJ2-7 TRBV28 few ASSLVAGGYYEQY
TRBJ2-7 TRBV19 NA ASSPRGPYEQY
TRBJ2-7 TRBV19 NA ASSLTGGSYEQY
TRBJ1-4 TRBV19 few ASSMSSMGTENEKLF
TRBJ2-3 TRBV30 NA AWSQGTSGNADTQY
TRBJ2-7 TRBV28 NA ASSLLQNYEQY
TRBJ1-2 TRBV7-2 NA ASSSTIPDGLNYGYT
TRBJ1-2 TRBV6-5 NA ASSYSMYPAPSGYT
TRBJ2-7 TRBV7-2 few ASTFSSYEQY